The rows below give T cell receptor beta chains drawn from one sample of a study of monozygotic twins with inflammatory bowel disease. Reanalyzing the 5' RACE reads, TCRdb keeps one entry per CDR3 protein, without DNA. The sample includes 160,000 or so distinct CDR3 sequences. The sequencing sample was made of blood. These receptor sequences come from a human donor with ulcerative colitis or Crohn's disease, or a healthy co-twin of an affected twin (not recorded which). Both conserved end residues are part of each CDR3.

v_call	j_call	cdr3_aa
TRBV4-2	TRBJ2-1	CASSQGAGQAYNEQFF
TRBV2	TRBJ2-3	CASTRTGDTDTQYF
TRBV12-3/TRBV12-4	TRBJ2-1	CASSLAWEQFF
TRBV7-2	TRBJ2-7	CASSLGQGRSYEQYF
TRBV11-2	TRBJ2-7	CASSLETLAGGGVYEQYF
TRBV12-3/TRBV12-4	TRBJ2-1	CASKSTSGPYNEQFF
TRBV7-2	TRBJ2-1	CASSFPPGAGYNEQFF
TRBV28	TRBJ2-1	CASSRGDTGSLAEQFF
TRBV12-3/TRBV12-4	TRBJ1-1	CASTHRGAQNTEAFF
TRBV20-1	TRBJ2-7	CSARPRTHYEQYF
TRBV29-1	TRBJ2-1	CSVEEWGLRGEQFF
TRBV10-3	TRBJ2-5	CATSLAGETQYF
TRBV3-1	TRBJ1-2	CASSHNGNYGYTF
TRBV20-1	TRBJ2-7	CSASRLAGNEQYF
TRBV5-1	TRBJ1-1	CASSREGDTEAFF
TRBV3-1	TRBJ1-5	CASSQGRDRGPTSNQPQHF
TRBV27	TRBJ2-5	CASGSGQGVGTQYF
TRBV15	TRBJ2-2	CATSRDPGILTGELFF
TRBV5-1	TRBJ2-5	CASSSPAGGETQYF
TRBV7-9	TRBJ2-5	CASSSTGMGETQYF
TRBV4-2	TRBJ2-3	CASSQRFREGGGTDTQYF
TRBV12-3/TRBV12-4	TRBJ1-5	CASSQGQGQPQHF
TRBV7-2	TRBJ2-1	CASSLGSGWRHNEQFF
TRBV12-3/TRBV12-4	TRBJ2-3	CASSFSDWGNTQYF
TRBV12-3/TRBV12-4	TRBJ1-1	CASTLQGIEAFF
TRBV2	TRBJ2-3	CASSPNPVGLSTDTQYF
TRBV9	TRBJ2-7	CASSRQRAGPGEQYF
TRBV4-1	TRBJ2-3	CASSQEPAPGVGTDTQYF
TRBV3-1	TRBJ2-1	CASSQEGLAGVDEQFF
TRBV7-2	TRBJ1-1	CASSLNGRGNTEAFF
TRBV7-2	TRBJ2-3	CASSSRGSGVSTDTQYF
TRBV5-1	TRBJ2-2	CASSLQDGNTGELFF
TRBV7-2	TRBJ2-7	CASSLVGSRAYEQYF
TRBV7-9	TRBJ2-5	CASSRTTTGRETQYF
TRBV9	TRBJ2-3	CASSVEVGPRGDTQYF
TRBV9	TRBJ2-7	CASSVDTGAEQYF
TRBV7-8	TRBJ2-3	CASRKLAGTTDTQYF
TRBV27	TRBJ2-3	CASSVSGLGTDTQYF
TRBV6-2/TRBV6-3	TRBJ2-5	CASSYGTSGSRKTQYF
TRBV12-3/TRBV12-4	TRBJ2-7	CASRDRRSYEQYF
TRBV20-1	TRBJ1-2	CSAREVTGGAYGYTF
TRBV4-2	TRBJ1-1	CASSQDTENTEAFF
TRBV30	TRBJ1-2	CAWSPGANYGYTF
TRBV18	TRBJ1-6	CASSPPGHYNSPLHF
TRBV30	TRBJ1-4	CAWDSGTGLPVGSNEKLFF
TRBV6-5	TRBJ1-4	CASSYWPPLNEKLFF
TRBV4-3	TRBJ1-3	CASSHTSGFGNTIYF
TRBV11-3	TRBJ2-1	CASSLDGSHYNEQFF
TRBV5-1	TRBJ1-1	CASSLAGMDTEAFF